This T cell receptor (beta chain) was sequenced in a study of response to subunit inactivated influenza vaccine. Comment on this clonotype: Its antigen is unknown.

General study findings and limits: The study's authors posited that every seasonal influenza vaccination enlists few new T cells.

TCRdb reprocessed the RT-PCR reads with MiXCR, giving one entry per CDR3 protein. Here the sample spans under 950,000 distinct CDR3 sequences, roughly 20% being singletons. The CDR3 contains 14 residues. The V end was cut by 5 bases, the J end by 1 base, with 12 bases between. This specimen consisted of PBMCs from blood, obtained about 5 days after vaccination. This TCR was sampled from a man aged 50 to 60 who received an inactivated influenza vaccine. This chain connects TRBV12-3 or TRBV12-4 to TRBJ2-7, with a weak D call TRBD1 (6 bases). CDR3 sequence reads: CASSEWDKSYEQYF. In nucleotides, the CDR3 is TGTGCCAGCAGTGAATGGGACAAGTCCTACGAGCAGTACTTC.